This is a list of T cell receptor beta chains from one sample in a study of shared clonotypes between healthy human individuals. The data were produced by immunoSEQ multiplex PCR, yet TCRdb's version contains in-frame clones alone and is incomplete. The sample carries about 490,000 clones, about 84% recorded once. The specimen sequenced was PBMCs. These receptors came from a woman in her forties in good health. Some clones in this sample may be carry-over from other donors' samples. CDR3s include the opening cysteine and the closing phenylalanine or tryptophan. A D gene is named only where the DNA matches it firmly. Expanded clones get a size class; other rows say once, few or many, or leave the size out.

D gene: TRBD2
V gene: TRBV28
J gene: TRBJ2-6
clone size: .
CDR3 DNA: TGTGCCAGCAGGACCCTTAGACTAGCGGACTCTGGGGCCAACGTCCTGACTTTC
CDR3 protein: CASRTLRLADSGANVLTF

D gene: TRBD1
V gene: TRBV29-1
J gene: TRBJ2-3
clone size: .
CDR3 DNA: TGCAGCGTTGTGCGTGGGACAGGGAGCACAGATACGCAGTATTTT
CDR3 protein: CSVVRGTGSTDTQYF

D gene: TRBD2
V gene: TRBV7-2
J gene: TRBJ2-2
clone size: .
CDR3 DNA: TGTGCCAGCAGTCTGACTAGCGGGAGCCCCGGGGAGCTGTTTTTT
CDR3 protein: CASSLTSGSPGELFF

D gene: TRBD2
V gene: TRBV7-3
J gene: TRBJ2-1
clone size: .
CDR3 DNA: TGTGCCAGCAGCCCTGGACTAGCGGGACCTAATGAGCAGTTCTTC
CDR3 protein: CASSPGLAGPNEQFF

D gene: .
V gene: TRBV6-5
J gene: TRBJ2-4
clone size: .
CDR3 DNA: TGTGCCAGCATGGCGGAGGGGGGGCGCGAGTACTTC
CDR3 protein: CASMAEGGREYF

D gene: TRBD2
V gene: TRBV5-1
J gene: TRBJ2-1
clone size: .
CDR3 DNA: TGCGCCAGCAGCTTGGCATTAGCGGGAGGAAACAATGAGCAGTTCTTC
CDR3 protein: CASSLALAGGNNEQFF

D gene: .
V gene: TRBV6-1
J gene: TRBJ1-1
clone size: .
CDR3 DNA: TGTGCCAGCAGTTCCCAGGGACCGGACACTGAAGCTTTCTTT
CDR3 protein: CASSSQGPDTEAFF

D gene: .
V gene: TRBV2
J gene: TRBJ1-5
clone size: .
CDR3 DNA: TGTGCCAGCTCCCTAGGCGGCCTTTCTGGTGATGGGCCCCAGCATTTT
CDR3 protein: CASSLGGLSGDGPQHF

D gene: .
V gene: TRBV5-1
J gene: TRBJ2-5
clone size: .
CDR3 DNA: TGCGCCAGCAGCTCGGCCGTACAAGAGACCCAGTACTTC
CDR3 protein: CASSSAVQETQYF

D gene: .
V gene: TRBV7-2
J gene: TRBJ1-1
clone size: .
CDR3 DNA: TGTGCCAGCAGCCAAATGGGGACGAGGTATCGCACTGAAGCTTTCTTT
CDR3 protein: CASSQMGTRYRTEAFF

D gene: .
V gene: TRBV11-2
J gene: TRBJ2-3
clone size: .
CDR3 DNA: TGTGCCAGCAGCTTAGATGCGGGCCCCACAGATACGCAGTATTTT
CDR3 protein: CASSLDAGPTDTQYF

D gene: TRBD1
V gene: TRBV6-6
J gene: TRBJ2-1
clone size: .
CDR3 DNA: TGTGCCAGCAGCCGGGACAGGGATTATGAGCAGTTCTTC
CDR3 protein: CASSRDRDYEQFF

D gene: .
V gene: TRBV19
J gene: TRBJ2-4
clone size: .
CDR3 DNA: TGTGCCAATCACCCGCGGGTAGCCAAAAACATTCAGTACTTC
CDR3 protein: CANHPRVAKNIQYF

D gene: .
V gene: TRBV28
J gene: TRBJ2-7
clone size: .
CDR3 DNA: TGTGCCAGCAGTTTATTTGCAGGCTCCTACGAGCAGTACTTC
CDR3 protein: CASSLFAGSYEQYF

D gene: TRBD2
V gene: TRBV7-6
J gene: TRBJ2-5
clone size: .
CDR3 DNA: TGTGCCAGCAGCTGGGGACTAGCGGTACAAGAGACCCAGTACTTC
CDR3 protein: CASSWGLAVQETQYF

D gene: TRBD2
V gene: TRBV2
J gene: TRBJ2-2
clone size: .
CDR3 DNA: TGTGCCAGCAGCCAAGGACTAGCGGGAGGGCCAATCATCGGGGAGCTGTTTTTT
CDR3 protein: CASSQGLAGGPIIGELFF

D gene: .
V gene: TRBV6-5
J gene: TRBJ1-2
clone size: .
CDR3 DNA: TGTGCCAGCAGTTACTCGAGGGTCAGCTATGGCTACACCTTC
CDR3 protein: CASSYSRVSYGYTF

D gene: TRBD2
V gene: TRBV11-3
J gene: TRBJ2-1
clone size: .
CDR3 DNA: TGTGCCAGCAGCTCCTCTCGGGGACTAGCGGGAGACAATGAGCAGTTCTTC
CDR3 protein: CASSSSRGLAGDNEQFF

D gene: TRBD2
V gene: TRBV6-5
J gene: TRBJ2-5
clone size: .
CDR3 DNA: TGTGCCAGCAGTTACGGACTAGCGGGAGTGCAAGAGACCCAGTACTTC
CDR3 protein: CASSYGLAGVQETQYF

D gene: .
V gene: TRBV7-2
J gene: TRBJ2-1
clone size: .
CDR3 DNA: TGTGCCAGCAGGAGGGGCGGTCCACGGGGCGATGAGCAGTTCTTC
CDR3 protein: CASRRGGPRGDEQFF

D gene: .
V gene: TRBV2
J gene: TRBJ2-7
clone size: .
CDR3 DNA: TGTGCCAGCAGAGTAGACGGGGTTAGCTCCTACGAGCAGTACTTC
CDR3 protein: CASRVDGVSSYEQYF

D gene: TRBD2
V gene: TRBV9
J gene: TRBJ2-3
clone size: .
CDR3 DNA: TGTGCCAGCAGCTTCGGATCTAGCGGGGGCACAGATACGCAGTATTTT
CDR3 protein: CASSFGSSGGTDTQYF

D gene: .
V gene: TRBV5-6
J gene: TRBJ1-3
clone size: .
CDR3 DNA: TGTGCCAGCAGCCTATTTGGTCAGGTCTCTGGAAACACCATATATTTT
CDR3 protein: CASSLFGQVSGNTIYF

D gene: TRBD1
V gene: TRBV11-3
J gene: TRBJ2-5
clone size: .
CDR3 DNA: TGTGCCAGCAGCCCCGGGACAGGAGGAGAGACCCAGTACTTC
CDR3 protein: CASSPGTGGETQYF

D gene: .
V gene: TRBV30
J gene: TRBJ2-7
clone size: .
CDR3 DNA: TGTGCCTGGAGTCCACATGGCAGCGGCGAGCAGTACTTC
CDR3 protein: CAWSPHGSGEQYF

D gene: .
V gene: TRBV5-1
J gene: TRBJ1-2
clone size: many
CDR3 DNA: TGCGCCAGCAGCTTGCGAAGGGGATCTAACTATGGCTACACCTTC
CDR3 protein: CASSLRRGSNYGYTF